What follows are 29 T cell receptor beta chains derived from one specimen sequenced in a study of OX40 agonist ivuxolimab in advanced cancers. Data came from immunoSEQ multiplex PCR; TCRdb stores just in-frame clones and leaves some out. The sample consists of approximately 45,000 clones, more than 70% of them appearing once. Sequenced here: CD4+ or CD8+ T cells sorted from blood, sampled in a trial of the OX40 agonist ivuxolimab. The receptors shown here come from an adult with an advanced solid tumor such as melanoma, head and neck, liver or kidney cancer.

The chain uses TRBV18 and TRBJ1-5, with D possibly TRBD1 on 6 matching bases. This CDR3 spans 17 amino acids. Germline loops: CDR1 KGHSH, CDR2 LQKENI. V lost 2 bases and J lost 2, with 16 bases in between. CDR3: CASSPGAGELGNQPQHF. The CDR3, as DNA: TGTGCCAGCTCACCAGGGGCAGGGGAGTTAGGCAATCAGCCCCAGCATTTT.

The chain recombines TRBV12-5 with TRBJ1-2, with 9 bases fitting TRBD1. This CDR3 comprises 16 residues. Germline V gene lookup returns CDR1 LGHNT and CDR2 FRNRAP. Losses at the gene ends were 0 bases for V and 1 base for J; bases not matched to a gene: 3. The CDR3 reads CASGLVTGGSNYGYTF. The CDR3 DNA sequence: TGTGCTAGTGGTTTGGTTACAGGGGGCAGTAACTATGGCTACACCTTC.

The CDR3 spells CASSIEGYRGSGANVLTF. In DNA, the CDR3 is TGTGCCAGTAGTATAGAGGGATACAGGGGATCTGGGGCCAACGTCCTGACTTTC. The chain links TRBV19 to TRBJ2-6; TRBD1 matches at 7 bases. The ends lost 0 bases at V and 1 base at J; junction bases unmatched: 6. Germline CDR1 and CDR2: LNHDA and SQIVND (reference sequence). The CDR3 is 18 amino acids.

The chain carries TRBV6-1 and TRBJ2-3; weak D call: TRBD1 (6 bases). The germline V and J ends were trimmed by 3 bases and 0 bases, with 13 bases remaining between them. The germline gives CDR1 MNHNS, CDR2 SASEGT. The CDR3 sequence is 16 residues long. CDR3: CASSDLGGPSTDTQYF. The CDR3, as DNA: TGTGCCAGCAGTGACCTAGGGGGACCTAGCACAGATACGCAGTATTTT.

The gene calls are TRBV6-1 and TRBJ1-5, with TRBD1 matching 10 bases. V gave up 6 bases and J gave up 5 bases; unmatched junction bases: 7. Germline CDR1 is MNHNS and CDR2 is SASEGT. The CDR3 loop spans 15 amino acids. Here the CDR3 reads CASRGDRGRDQPQHF. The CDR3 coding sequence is TGTGCCAGCAGGGGGGACAGGGGAAGGGATCAGCCCCAGCATTTT.

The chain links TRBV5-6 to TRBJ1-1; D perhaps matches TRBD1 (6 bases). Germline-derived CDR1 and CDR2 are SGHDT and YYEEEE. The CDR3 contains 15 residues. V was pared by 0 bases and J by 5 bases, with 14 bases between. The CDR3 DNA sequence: TGTGCCAGCAGCTTGGGGGGGGCAGAGTGGACTGAAGCTTTCTTT. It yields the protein CASSLGGAEWTEAFF.

The chain's CDR3 is CASSNPVNQPQHF. The CDR3 bases are TGTGCCAGTAGTAACCCAGTCAATCAGCCCCAGCATTTT. V is TRBV19 and J is TRBJ1-5, with D unclear. CDR3 size: 13 residues. Per germline, CDR1 LNHDA and CDR2 SQIVND (reference sequence). Trimming removed 4 bases at V and 3 bases at J, with 7 bases between.

CDR3: CASSLPSASYEQYF. CDR3 DNA sequence: TGCGCCAGCAGCTTGCCTAGCGCCTCCTACGAGCAGTACTTC. The chain links TRBV5-1 to TRBJ2-7; the D gene is possibly TRBD2 (6 bases). The CDR3 runs 14 residues. CDR1 SGHRS and CDR2 YFSETQ come from the germline V gene. V lost 1 base to trimming and J lost 0 bases, with 8 bases between them. Full variable domain (remainder filled in from reference TRBV5-1 and TRBJ2-7): KAGVTQTPRYLIKTRGQQVTLSCSPISGHRSVSWYQQTPGQGLQFLFEYFSETQRNKGNFPGRFSGRQFSNSRSEMNVSTLELGDSALYLCASSLPSASYEQYFGPGTRLTVT.

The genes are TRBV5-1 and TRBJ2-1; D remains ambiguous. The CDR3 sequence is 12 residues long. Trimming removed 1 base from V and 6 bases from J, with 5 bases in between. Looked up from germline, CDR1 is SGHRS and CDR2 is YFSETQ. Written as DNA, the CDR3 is TGCGCCAGCAGCTTGACCCTCAATGAGCAGTTCTTC. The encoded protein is CASSLTLNEQFF.

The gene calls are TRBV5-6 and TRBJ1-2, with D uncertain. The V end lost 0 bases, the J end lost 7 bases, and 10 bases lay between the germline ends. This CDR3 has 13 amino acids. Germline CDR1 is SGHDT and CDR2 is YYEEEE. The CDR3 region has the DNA TGTGCCAGCAGCTTGGGGCTCCAATTTGGCTACACCTTC. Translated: CASSLGLQFGYTF.

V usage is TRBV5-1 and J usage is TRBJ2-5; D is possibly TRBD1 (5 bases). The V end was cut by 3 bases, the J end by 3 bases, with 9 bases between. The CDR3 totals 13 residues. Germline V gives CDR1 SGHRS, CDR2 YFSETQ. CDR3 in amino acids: CASSSTDKETQYF. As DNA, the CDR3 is TGCGCCAGCAGCTCGACAGATAAAGAGACCCAGTACTTC.

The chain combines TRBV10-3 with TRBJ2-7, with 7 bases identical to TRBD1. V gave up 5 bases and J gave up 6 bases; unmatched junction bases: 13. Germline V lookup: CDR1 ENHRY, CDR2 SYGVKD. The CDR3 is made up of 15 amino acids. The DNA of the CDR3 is TGTGCCATCAGTCCCAATTTAGGACAGGCCGGCGAGCAGTACTTC. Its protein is CAISPNLGQAGEQYF.

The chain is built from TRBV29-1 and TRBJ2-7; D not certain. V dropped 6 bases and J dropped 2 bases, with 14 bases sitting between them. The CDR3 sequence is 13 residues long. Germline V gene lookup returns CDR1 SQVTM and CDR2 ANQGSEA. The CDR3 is CSVMPGPTYEQYF. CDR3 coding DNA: TGCAGCGTGATGCCGGGCCCCACCTACGAGCAGTACTTC.

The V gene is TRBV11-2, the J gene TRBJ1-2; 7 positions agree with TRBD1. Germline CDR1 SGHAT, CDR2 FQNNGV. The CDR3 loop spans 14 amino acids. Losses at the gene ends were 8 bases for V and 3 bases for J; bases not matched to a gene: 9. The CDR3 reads CASSEPGQHYGYTF. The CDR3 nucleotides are TGTGCCAGCTCCGAACCGGGACAGCACTATGGCTACACCTTC.

The CDR3 region is CASSLDGIYGYTF. In nucleotides, the CDR3 is TGTGCCAGCAGTCTGGACGGGATCTATGGCTACACCTTC. The gene calls are TRBV6-5 and TRBJ1-2; D is ambiguous. The CDR3 consists of 13 residues. Trimming removed 5 bases from V and 4 bases from J, with 11 bases in between. CDR1 and CDR2 from the germline V gene are MNHEY and SVGAGI.

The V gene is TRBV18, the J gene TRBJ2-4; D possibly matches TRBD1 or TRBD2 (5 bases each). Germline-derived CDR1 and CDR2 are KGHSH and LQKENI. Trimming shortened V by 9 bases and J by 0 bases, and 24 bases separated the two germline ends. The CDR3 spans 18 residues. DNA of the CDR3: TGTGCCAGTTTCCCGGGACCCAATCGGGCCCTAGCCAAAAACATTCAGTACTTC. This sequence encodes CASFPGPNRALAKNIQYF. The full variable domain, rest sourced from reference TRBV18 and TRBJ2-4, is NAGVMQNPRHLVRRRGQEARLRCSPMKGHSHVYWYRQLPEEGLKFMVYLQKENIIDESGMPKERFSAEFPKEGPSILRIQQVVRGDSAAYFCASFPGPNRALAKNIQYFGAGTRLSVL.

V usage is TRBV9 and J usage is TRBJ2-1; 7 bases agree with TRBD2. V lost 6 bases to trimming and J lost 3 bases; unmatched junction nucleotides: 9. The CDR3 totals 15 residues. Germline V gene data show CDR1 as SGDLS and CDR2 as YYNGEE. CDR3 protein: CASIPRPGGYNEQFF. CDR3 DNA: TGTGCCAGCATCCCCAGGCCGGGGGGCTACAATGAGCAGTTCTTC.

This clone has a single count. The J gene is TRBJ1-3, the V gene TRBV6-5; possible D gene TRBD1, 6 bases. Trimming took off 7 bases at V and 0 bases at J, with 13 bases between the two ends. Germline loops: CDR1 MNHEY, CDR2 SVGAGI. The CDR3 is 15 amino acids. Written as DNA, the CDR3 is TGTGCCAGCATGGACAGAGCACGCTCTGGAAACACCATATATTTT. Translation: CASMDRARSGNTIYF.

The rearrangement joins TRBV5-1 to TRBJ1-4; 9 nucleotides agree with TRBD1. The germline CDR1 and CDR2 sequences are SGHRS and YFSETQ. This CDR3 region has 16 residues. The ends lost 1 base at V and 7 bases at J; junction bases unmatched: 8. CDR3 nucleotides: TGCGCCAGCAGCTTGATGGGACAGGGAGGTAGTGAAAAACTGTTTTTT. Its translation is CASSLMGQGGSEKLFF.

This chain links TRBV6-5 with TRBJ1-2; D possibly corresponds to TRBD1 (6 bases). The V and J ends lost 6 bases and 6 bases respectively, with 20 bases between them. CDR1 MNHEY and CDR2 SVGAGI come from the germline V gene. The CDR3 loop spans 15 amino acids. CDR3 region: CASRSINRVSDGYTF. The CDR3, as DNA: TGTGCCAGCAGATCAATAAACAGGGTTTCGGATGGCTACACCTTC.

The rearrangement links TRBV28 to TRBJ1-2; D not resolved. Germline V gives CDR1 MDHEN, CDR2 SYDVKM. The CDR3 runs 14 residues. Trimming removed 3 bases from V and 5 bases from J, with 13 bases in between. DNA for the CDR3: TGTGCCAGCAGTTTCGATCAGTCACTGTATGGCTACACCTTC. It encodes CASSFDQSLYGYTF.

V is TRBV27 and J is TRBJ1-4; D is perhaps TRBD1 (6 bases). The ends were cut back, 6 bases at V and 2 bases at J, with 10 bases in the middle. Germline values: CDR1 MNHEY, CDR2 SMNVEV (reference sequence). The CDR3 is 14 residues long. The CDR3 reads CASSPRGTNEKLFF. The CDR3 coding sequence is TGTGCCAGCAGCCCGAGGGGGACTAATGAAAAACTGTTTTTT.

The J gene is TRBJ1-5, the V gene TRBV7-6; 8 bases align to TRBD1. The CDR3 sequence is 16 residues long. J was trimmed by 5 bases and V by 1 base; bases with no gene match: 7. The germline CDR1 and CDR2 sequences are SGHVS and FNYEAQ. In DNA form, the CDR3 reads TGTGCCAGCAGCTTAGGGGCAGGGGGCGTCTATCAGCCCCAGCATTTT. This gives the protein CASSLGAGGVYQPQHF.

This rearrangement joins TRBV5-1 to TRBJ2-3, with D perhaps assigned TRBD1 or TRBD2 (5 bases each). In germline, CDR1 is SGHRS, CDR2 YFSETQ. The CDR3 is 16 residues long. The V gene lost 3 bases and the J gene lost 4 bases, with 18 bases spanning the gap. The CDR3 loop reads CASSYGGWGLADTQYF. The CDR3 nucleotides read TGCGCCAGCAGCTATGGGGGATGGGGATTGGCAGATACGCAGTATTTT.

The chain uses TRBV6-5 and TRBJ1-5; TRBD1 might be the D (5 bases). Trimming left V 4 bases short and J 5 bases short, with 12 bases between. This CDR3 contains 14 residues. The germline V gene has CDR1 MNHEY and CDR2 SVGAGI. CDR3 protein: CASSSGAAYQPQHF. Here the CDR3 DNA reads TGTGCCAGCAGTTCCGGGGCAGCCTATCAGCCCCAGCATTTT.

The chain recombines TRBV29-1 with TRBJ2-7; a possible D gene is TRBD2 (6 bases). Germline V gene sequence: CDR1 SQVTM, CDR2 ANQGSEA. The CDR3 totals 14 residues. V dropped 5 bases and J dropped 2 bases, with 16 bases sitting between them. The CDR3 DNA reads TGCAGCGTTACTAATAGCGGACCGACCTACGAGCAGTACTTC. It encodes CSVTNSGPTYEQYF.

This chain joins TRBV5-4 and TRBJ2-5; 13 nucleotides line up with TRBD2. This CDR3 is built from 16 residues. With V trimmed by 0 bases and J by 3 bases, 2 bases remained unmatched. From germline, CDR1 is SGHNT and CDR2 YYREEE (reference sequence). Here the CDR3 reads CASSLGGTSGEETQYF. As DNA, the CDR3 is TGTGCCAGCAGCTTGGGAGGGACTAGCGGGGAAGAGACCCAGTACTTC. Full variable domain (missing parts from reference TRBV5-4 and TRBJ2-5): ETGVTQSPTHLIKTRGQQVTLRCSSQSGHNTVSWYQQALGQGPQFIFQYYREEENGRGNFPPRFSGLQFPNYSSELNVNALELDDSALYLCASSLGGTSGEETQYFGPGTRLLVL.

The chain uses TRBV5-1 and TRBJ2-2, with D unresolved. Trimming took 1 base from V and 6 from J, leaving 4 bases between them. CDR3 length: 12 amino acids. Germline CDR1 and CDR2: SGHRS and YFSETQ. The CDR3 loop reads CASSLKAGELFF. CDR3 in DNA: TGCGCCAGCAGCTTGAAGGCCGGGGAGCTGTTTTTT.

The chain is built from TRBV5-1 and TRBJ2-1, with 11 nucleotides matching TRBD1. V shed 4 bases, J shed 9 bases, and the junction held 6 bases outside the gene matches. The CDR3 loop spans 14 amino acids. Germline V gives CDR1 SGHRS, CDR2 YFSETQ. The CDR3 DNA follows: TGCGCCAGCAGCCCTGGACAGGGGGCAGGTGAGCAGTTCTTC. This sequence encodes CASSPGQGAGEQFF.